A single sample gave rise to the 19 T cell receptor beta chains below, sequenced in a study of T cells in Graves' hyperthyroidism and ophthalmopathy. Researchers took RNA transcripts and amplified the TCR beta CDR3 regions from them. The HTBI set primed first-round TCR CDR3 RT-PCR. From the multiplex PCR reads, TCRdb called clonotypes with MiXCR, one entry per CDR3 protein. The table includes roughly 180,000 distinct CDR3 sequences, 9.4% detected once. The sequenced material came from blood. The receptors were gathered from a young woman with Graves' hyperthyroidism that later progressed to Graves' ophthalmopathy.

This clonotype was observed at least ten times. The chain employs TRBV12-3 or TRBV12-4 and TRBJ1-6; 8 nucleotides line up with TRBD1. The V and J ends lost 3 bases and 9 bases, in that order; junction bases with no gene match: 7. This CDR3 has 15 residues. The CDR3 is CASSFSTGEGSPLHF. The CDR3 DNA reads TGTGCCAGCAGTTTTTCGACAGGGGAAGGTTCACCCCTCCACTTT.

The sample holds many counts of this clonotype. V usage is TRBV12-3 or TRBV12-4 and J usage is TRBJ2-5, with 11 bases identical to TRBD1. The CDR3 covers 15 residues. Trimming removed 2 bases from V and 5 bases from J; junction bases left unmatched: 4. The DNA for the CDR3 is TGTGCCAGCAGTTTACAGGGGACAGGGGGTGAGACCCAGTACTTC. Its protein product is CASSLQGTGGETQYF.

This clonotype was seen ten or more times. The rearrangement uses TRBV20-1 and TRBJ1-2; 7 bases match TRBD1. Germline CDR1 reads DFQATT; CDR2 reads SNEGSKA (reference sequence). The CDR3 runs 12 residues. V lost 6 bases and J lost 2; bases outside the gene matches: 3. CDR3 in amino acids: CSAPTGNYGYTF. CDR3 nucleotides: TGCAGTGCCCCGACAGGGAACTATGGCTACACCTTC.

This clonotype was observed many times. This chain connects TRBV6-5 to TRBJ2-7; 7 nucleotides agree with TRBD1. This CDR3 comprises 15 residues. Trimming at V came to 0 bases and at J to 1 base, leaving 3 bases not matched to a gene. Germline V gene sequence: CDR1 MNHEY, CDR2 SVGAGI. The CDR3 is CASSYSGDSSYEQYF. The DNA of the CDR3 is TGTGCCAGCAGTTACTCCGGGGACAGTTCCTACGAGCAGTACTTC.

In its sample, this clonotype was seen many times. The chain employs TRBV20-1 and TRBJ2-7; 12 bases fit TRBD2. Germline V CDR1 and CDR2: DFQATT, SNEGSKA (reference sequence). V gave up 1 base and J gave up 3 bases; unmatched junction bases: 1. The CDR3 extends over 14 amino acids. This chain's CDR3 is CSARVTSGGYEQYF. DNA of the CDR3: TGCAGTGCTAGAGTGACTAGCGGGGGCTACGAGCAGTACTTC.

This clonotype was seen at least ten times. The chain has TRBV19 and TRBJ1-6, with D tentatively TRBD1 (5 bases). With 2 bases removed from V and 6 bases from J, the gap between germline ends came to 8 bases. Germline CDR1 reads LNHDA; CDR2 reads SQIVND (reference sequence). CDR3 size: 14 residues. CDR3 bases: TGTGCCAGTAGTATATTAGGGGTTAATTCACCCCTCCACTTT. It encodes CASSILGVNSPLHF.

The rearrangement joins TRBV9 to TRBJ2-1, with 7 nucleotides matching TRBD2. J lost 0 bases, V lost 0 bases, and 3 bases had no gene match. CDR3 length: 16 amino acids. Germline values: CDR1 SGDLS, CDR2 YYNGEE. The CDR3 spells CASSVGGGGSYNEQFF. For the CDR3, the DNA is TGTGCCAGCAGCGTAGGGGGGGGGGGCTCCTACAATGAGCAGTTCTTC.

The chain joins TRBV5-1 to TRBJ1-4; D gene ambiguous. The CDR3 totals 17 residues. V was shortened by 3 bases and J by 0 bases, with 15 bases between the two germline ends. CDR1 SGHRS and CDR2 YFSETQ come from the germline V gene. The CDR3 region is CASSYGLTGATNEKLFF. The CDR3 coding sequence is TGCGCCAGCAGCTATGGTCTTACCGGGGCAACTAATGAAAAACTGTTTTTT.

This clonotype showed up many times. The gene calls are TRBV20-1 and TRBJ1-1, with D perhaps TRBD1 (6 bases). Germline CDR1 reads DFQATT; CDR2 reads SNEGSKA (reference sequence). The CDR3 loop spans 15 amino acids. V was cut by 0 bases and J by 1 base, with 12 bases left in between. The CDR3 region has the DNA TGCAGTGCTAGAGATAGGGGGAGAGCGAACACTGAAGCTTTCTTT. It specifies CSARDRGRANTEAFF.

This clonotype was seen repeatedly, ten times or more. The chain links TRBV3-1 to TRBJ2-4; D is uncertain. This CDR3 region has 11 residues. Trimming stripped 5 bases from V and 8 bases from J, with 7 bases between. Germline V gives CDR1 LGHDT, CDR2 YNNKEL (reference sequence). CDR3 nucleotide sequence: TGTGCCAGCAGCAGAAAGGACATTCAGTACTTC. It translates to CASSRKDIQYF.

The chain links TRBV6-1 to TRBJ2-1, with D uncertain. V shed 5 bases and J shed 7 bases, with 12 bases lying between them. CDR1 and CDR2 from the germline V gene are MNHNS and SASEGT. CDR3 length: 13 residues. The CDR3 bases are TGTGCCAGCAGTAGGGCCCAAGAGAATGAGCAGTTCTTC. Residues: CASSRAQENEQFF.

As regards this clonotype: A read error is possible here, since a much larger clone lies one base away. The chain is built from TRBV20-1 and TRBJ1-5; TRBD1 is a possible D gene (6 bases). The CDR3 consists of 17 residues. CDR1 DFQATT and CDR2 SNEGSKA come from the germline V gene (reference sequence). The CDR3 DNA is TGCAGTGCTCAAGAGGGGGGGAGAATGAATAGCAATCGGCCCCAGCATTTT. It translates to CSAQEGGRMNSNRPQHF.

Notes on this clonotype: A much larger clone sits a single nucleotide away, making a read error possible. V and J are TRBV10-1 and TRBJ1-1, with D unresolved. The CDR3 sequence is 13 residues long. V was trimmed by 7 bases and J by 3 bases, leaving 12 bases between them. Germline CDR1 and CDR2: WNHNN and SYGVQD (reference sequence). CDR3 nucleotide sequence: TGCGCCAGCAATGTCGGCAGATACACTGAAGCTTTCTTT. Translating gives CASNVGRYTEAFF.

This clonotype was found many times. The chain links TRBV7-9 to TRBJ2-1, with D possibly being TRBD2 (6 bases). Trimming took 4 bases from V and 1 from J, leaving 11 bases between them. The CDR3 covers 15 residues. Per the germline V gene, CDR1 is SEHNR and CDR2 is FQNEAQ (reference sequence). The CDR3 loop is CASSSAGLSYNEQFF. CDR3 in DNA: TGTGCCAGCAGCTCCGCGGGGTTGTCCTACAATGAGCAGTTCTTC.

This clonotype came up many times. This rearrangement joins TRBV12-3 or TRBV12-4 to TRBJ2-6, with no clear D. CDR3 size: 15 residues. The germline V and J ends were trimmed by 4 bases and 0 bases, with 7 bases remaining between them. The CDR3 DNA reads as TGTGCCAGCAGTTCCCCCAGCTCTGGGGCCAACGTCCTGACTTTC. Translated: CASSSPSSGANVLTF.

This sequence joins TRBV5-4 and TRBJ1-6; the match to TRBD1 covers 7 bases. The CDR3 is 15 amino acids. V gave up 4 bases and J gave up 6 bases; unmatched junction bases: 7. The germline V gene encodes CDR1 SGHNT and CDR2 YYREEE (reference sequence). The chain's CDR3 is CASSPTGNPNSPLHF. The CDR3 DNA is TGTGCCAGCAGCCCGACAGGGAACCCTAATTCACCCCTCCACTTT. Complete variable domain (other parts from reference TRBV5-4 and TRBJ1-6): ETGVTQSPTHLIKTRGQQVTLRCSSQSGHNTVSWYQQALGQGPQFIFQYYREEENGRGNFPPRFSGLQFPNYSSELNVNALELDDSALYLCASSPTGNPNSPLHFGNGTRLTVT.

This clonotype was counted at least ten times. V gene TRBV10-3 combines with J gene TRBJ2-1; 7 nucleotides agree with TRBD2. The V segment lost 6 bases and the J segment 7 bases; nucleotides outside the gene matches: 12. The CDR3 totals 15 residues. Germline V gene lookup returns CDR1 ENHRY and CDR2 SYGVKD. Written as DNA, the CDR3 is TGTGCCATCAGACCCCCCGGACTAGGAGAAAATGAGCAGTTCTTC. Translating it yields CAIRPPGLGENEQFF.

This clonotype was counted a few times. In nucleotides, the CDR3 is TGCGCCAGCAGCCAAGGTGGGTCCGGTCTTAGACAGGGACCAGAGACCCAGTACTTC. Amino acid sequence: CASSQGGSGLRQGPETQYF. The chain recombines TRBV4-1 with TRBJ2-5, with 7 positions matching TRBD1. The CDR3 sequence is 19 residues long. The ends lost 1 base at V and 4 bases at J; junction bases unmatched: 18. CDR1 is MGHRA and CDR2 is YSYEKL in the germline V gene.

This clonotype was found many times. V and J are TRBV7-9 and TRBJ2-5; D is uncertain. The V end was cut by 1 base, the J end by 3 bases, with 15 bases between. The CDR3 totals 16 residues. Germline assignment: CDR1 SEHNR and CDR2 FQNEAQ (reference sequence). The chain's CDR3 is CASSLGPAGPKETQYF. For the CDR3, the DNA is TGTGCCAGCAGCTTAGGGCCGGCAGGCCCAAAAGAGACCCAGTACTTC.